These 14 T cell receptor beta chains were all obtained from the same sample, sequenced in a study of blood T cell repertoires in COVID-19. The repertoire was sequenced with immunoSEQ multiplex PCR; TCRdb's copy has only in-frame clones and lacks some. Of around 250,000 clones detected, approximately 83% appear once; the ten largest clones hold 1.9%. Sequencing was done on a sample of PBMCs or T cells enriched from blood (not recorded which). These receptors were collected from a woman between 50 and 59 years old who had recovered from COVID-19.

The chain links TRBV27 to TRBJ2-1; TRBD2 matches 7 bases. CDR3 length: 16 amino acids. The germline gives CDR1 MNHEY, CDR2 SMNVEV (reference sequence). With 5 bases clipped from V and 4 bases from J, the junction kept 11 bases outside the gene matches. The CDR3 is CASSPQGGPLYNEQFF. CDR3 coding DNA: TGTGCCAGCAGTCCTCAGGGAGGGCCCCTTTACAATGAGCAGTTCTTC.

V usage is TRBV15 and J usage is TRBJ1-1; D not certain. This CDR3 spans 12 amino acids. Per germline, CDR1 LNHNV and CDR2 YYDKDF (reference sequence). V was shortened by 3 bases and J by 7 bases, with 9 bases between the two germline ends. In nucleotides, the CDR3 is TGTGCCACCAGCAGTATACGAGGTGAAGCTTTCTTT. Translating gives CATSSIRGEAFF.

V gene TRBV2 combines with J gene TRBJ2-3; weak D call: TRBD1 (5 bases). V lost 3 bases and J 3 bases, leaving 13 bases between the germline ends. Germline lookup yields CDR1 SNHLY and CDR2 FYNNEI. The CDR3 has 15 amino acids. This CDR3 reads CASSDGAGPTDTQYF. In nucleotides, the CDR3 is TGTGCCAGCAGTGATGGGGCAGGGCCAACAGATACGCAGTATTTT.

This CDR3 is CASSRKQGAVGYTF. The CDR3 DNA reads TGTGCCAGCAGTCGTAAACAGGGGGCGGTTGGCTACACCTTC. The rearrangement joins TRBV28 to TRBJ1-2, with 9 bases matching TRBD1. The J segment lost 7 bases and the V segment lost 5 bases, leaving 8 bases of the junction unmatched. Germline V CDR1 and CDR2: MDHEN, SYDVKM. CDR3 length equals 14 residues.

The chain carries TRBV12-5 and TRBJ2-1; D is perhaps TRBD2 (6 bases). Germline V gene lookup returns CDR1 LGHNT and CDR2 FRNRAP. The V gene lost 8 bases and the J gene lost 5 bases, with 19 bases spanning the gap. The CDR3 extends over 15 amino acids. The CDR3 coding sequence is TGTGCTAGTCCTAGCATGGGACTCGAACACAATGAGCAGTTCTTC. It encodes CASPSMGLEHNEQFF.

This clone was picked up a small number of times. V gene TRBV4-2 combines with J gene TRBJ1-6, with no clear D. Germline V gene data show CDR1 as LGHNA and CDR2 as YNFKEQ. Trimming cost V 0 bases and J 13 bases, with 7 bases left between them. The CDR3 sequence is 12 residues long. In DNA, the CDR3 is TGTGCCAGCAGCCAAGATCCCGGGCCCCTCCACTTT. This translates into CASSQDPGPLHF.

The chain recombines TRBV5-8 with TRBJ2-1, with 10 bases lining up with TRBD1. The CDR3 is 13 residues long. From germline, CDR1 is SGHTS and CDR2 YDEGEE. After removal of 6 bases from V and 6 bases from J, the junction contained 3 bases not matched to a gene. This chain's CDR3 is CASMGQGINEQFF. The CDR3 DNA reads as TGTGCCAGCATGGGACAGGGGATCAATGAGCAGTTCTTC.

This clone was observed a single time. The V and J genes are TRBV4-1 and TRBJ2-5, with 7 bases identical to TRBD2. Germline CDR1 reads MGHRA; CDR2 reads YSYEKL. V trimming: 3 bases; J trimming: 5 bases; junction bases outside the gene matches: 12. CDR3 length: 16 amino acids. The CDR3 DNA follows: TGCGCCAGCAGCCAGCGGGAGAACCCGGAGGGGGAGACCCAGTACTTC. This codes for CASSQRENPEGETQYF.

V is TRBV6-1 and J is TRBJ1-2; 12 nucleotides line up with TRBD1. Germline V lookup: CDR1 MNHNS, CDR2 SASEGT. The V segment lost 4 bases and the J segment 4 bases; nucleotides outside the gene matches: 7. The CDR3 has 16 residues. The CDR3 DNA sequence: TGTGCCAGCAGTGCGATTTGGGGACAGGGGGCCTATGGCTACACCTTC. Protein: CASSAIWGQGAYGYTF.

The rearrangement links TRBV7-9 to TRBJ2-5; a possible D gene is TRBD2 (6 bases). Germline CDR1 and CDR2: SEHNR and FQNEAQ (reference sequence). The CDR3 length is 15 residues. Deletions cut 0 bases from V and 5 bases from J, with 13 bases between. In DNA, the CDR3 is TGTGCCAGCAGCTTAGCTCAGGGAGGAGGGGAGACCCAGTACTTC. It translates to CASSLAQGGGETQYF.

In its sample, this clone was seen once. The junction shows a germline mismatch at one end, possibly a read error. The V call is TRBV28, the J call TRBJ2-1, with 11 bases aligning to TRBD2. In germline, CDR1 is MDHEN, CDR2 SYDVKM. CDR3 length: 15 residues. The CDR3 nucleotides are TGTGCCAGCTCTCGCCCAACTAGCGGGAGTTGGTTTGAGGTCTTC. It translates to CASSRPTSGSWFEVF.

The chain couples TRBV27 to TRBJ2-5, with TRBD2 identical over 8 bases. The CDR3 totals 15 residues. Germline V CDR1 and CDR2: MNHEY, SMNVEV (reference sequence). After removal of 6 bases from V and 5 bases from J, the junction contained 11 bases not matched to a gene. The CDR3 sequence is CASSPRGDPPETQYF. The CDR3 DNA reads TGTGCCAGCAGCCCGCGGGGGGACCCCCCTGAGACCCAGTACTTC.

V is TRBV7-2 and J is TRBJ1-3, with D possibly matching TRBD1 (5 bases). The V end lost 10 bases, the J end lost 3 bases, and 16 bases lay between the germline ends. CDR3 length: 14 residues. The germline V gene has CDR1 SGHTA and CDR2 FQGNSA. In nucleotides, the CDR3 is TGTGCCACCCCGGGGGGTCCTTATGGAAACACCATATATTTT. This codes for CATPGGPYGNTIYF.

V and J are TRBV19 and TRBJ2-2; D may be TRBD2 (6 bases). This CDR3 spans 16 amino acids. Trimming took off 1 base at V and 1 base at J, with 10 bases between the two ends. CDR1 and CDR2 from the germline V gene are LNHDA and SQIVND (reference sequence). Here the CDR3 reads CASSIGTSWNTGELFF. CDR3 sequence (DNA): TGTGCCAGTAGTATAGGAACTAGCTGGAACACCGGGGAGCTGTTTTTT.